These 19 T cell receptor beta chains came from one sample sequenced in a study of blood T cell repertoires in COVID-19. TCRdb keeps only in-frame clones here, not all; method: immunoSEQ multiplex PCR. The data contain 90,000 to 110,000 clones, roughly 88% of them singletons. What was sequenced was peripheral blood. The source of these receptors is a woman of 80 years or more with active or convalescent COVID-19.

Points on this clone: One end of the junction is discordant with germline, which a read error may explain. V and J are TRBV19 and TRBJ1-4; a possible D gene is TRBD1 (6 bases). This CDR3 is 15 amino acids long. In germline, CDR1 is LNHDA, CDR2 SQIVND (reference sequence). CDR3 coding DNA: TGTGCCAGTGGTATGGGGGCGGCTAATAATGAAAAACTGTTTTTT. Amino acid sequence: CASGMGAANNEKLFF.

The rearrangement uses TRBV19 and TRBJ2-5; 9 nucleotides match TRBD2. V shed 3 bases and J 4 bases; nucleotides not matched to a gene: 3. Germline V lookup: CDR1 LNHDA, CDR2 SQIVND (reference sequence). This CDR3 comprises 14 residues. The CDR3 is CASSIGGRGETQYF. The CDR3 region has the DNA TGTGCCAGTAGTATTGGCGGGAGGGGAGAGACCCAGTACTTC.

The chain recombines TRBV28 with TRBJ1-6, with D unresolved. The CDR3 runs 13 residues. V lost 10 bases to trimming and J lost 0 bases, with 7 bases between them. Germline assignment: CDR1 MDHEN and CDR2 SYDVKM. CDR3 DNA sequence: TGTGCCACGTGGCTCTCCTATAATTCACCCCTCCACTTT. Translated: CATWLSYNSPLHF. The variable domain in full, with the rest retrieved from reference TRBV28 and TRBJ1-6, is DVKVTQSSRYLVKRTGEKVFLECVQDMDHENMFWYRQDPGLGLRLIYFSYDVKMKEKGDIPEGYSVSREKKERFSLILESASTNQTSMYLCATWLSYNSPLHFGNGTRLTVT.

This CDR3 is CASSPGRGATDTQYF. The CDR3 coding sequence is TGTGCCAGTAGCCCTGGCAGGGGAGCGACAGATACGCAGTATTTT. The chain combines TRBV19 with TRBJ2-3; the D gene is possibly TRBD1 (6 bases). CDR1 and CDR2 from the germline V gene are LNHDA and SQIVND (reference sequence). The CDR3 extends over 15 amino acids. V was shortened by 6 bases and J by 3 bases, with 16 bases between the two germline ends.

The V call is TRBV5-6, the J call TRBJ2-1; 10 nucleotides match TRBD1. V gave up 4 bases and J gave up 4 bases; unmatched junction bases: 8. Germline V gives CDR1 SGHDT, CDR2 YYEEEE. This CDR3 is built from 16 residues. This chain's CDR3 is CASSPDRGQSYNEQFF. Here the CDR3 DNA reads TGTGCCAGCAGCCCAGACAGGGGGCAAAGTTACAATGAGCAGTTCTTC.

The chain couples TRBV19 to TRBJ2-5; no firm D call. The CDR3 is 13 residues long. Germline V gene sequence: CDR1 LNHDA, CDR2 SQIVND (reference sequence). Trimming left V 1 base short and J 2 bases short, with 5 bases between. CDR3 sequence reads: CASSIGQQETQYF. For the CDR3, the DNA is TGTGCCAGTAGTATAGGTCAGCAAGAGACCCAGTACTTC.

This sequence joins TRBV6-5 and TRBJ2-5; TRBD2 matches at 10 bases. The CDR3 length is 13 residues. Germline V CDR1 and CDR2: MNHEY, SVGAGI. V shed 11 bases and J 1 base; nucleotides not matched to a gene: 4. The CDR3 protein is CAGGLAVQETQYF. As DNA, the CDR3 is TGTGCCGGAGGACTAGCGGTCCAAGAGACCCAGTACTTC.

CDR3 protein: CASSLGQGRSPLHF. Here the CDR3 DNA reads TGTGCCAGCAGTCTTGGACAGGGGCGTTCACCCCTCCACTTT. The V and J genes are TRBV28 and TRBJ1-6; 9 bases align to TRBD1. V shed 5 bases, J shed 9 bases, and the junction held 5 bases outside the gene matches. Germline V lookup: CDR1 MDHEN, CDR2 SYDVKM. CDR3 length: 14 residues.

V gene TRBV6-5 combines with J gene TRBJ2-3; D is possibly TRBD2 (6 bases). This CDR3 is built from 14 residues. Germline CDR1 and CDR2: MNHEY and SVGAGI. Trimming took off 5 bases at V and 3 bases at J, with 12 bases between the two ends. CDR3 protein: CASSPRSGTDTQYF. The CDR3 DNA is TGTGCCAGCAGTCCCCGGAGCGGGACAGATACGCAGTATTTT.

The genes are TRBV7-2 and TRBJ2-1; 9 positions agree with TRBD1. The CDR3 consists of 15 residues. V dropped 7 bases and J dropped 6; count of bases not matched to a gene: 10. CDR1 is SGHTA and CDR2 is FQGNSA in the germline V gene. CDR3 coding DNA: TGTGCCAGCACGGGCGGGACAGGGAGTGTCAATGAGCAGTTCTTC. Translation: CASTGGTGSVNEQFF.

V and J are TRBV4-1 and TRBJ2-1; TRBD1 matches at 9 bases. This CDR3 is 16 amino acids long. V lost 0 bases to trimming and J lost 9 bases; unmatched junction nucleotides: 9. Germline assignment: CDR1 MGHRA and CDR2 YSYEKL. The CDR3 nucleotides read TGCGCCAGCAGCCAAGAGACAGGGGGGTCGGTCAGTGAGCAGTTCTTC. It is translated as CASSQETGGSVSEQFF.

This chain joins TRBV27 and TRBJ2-5; TRBD2 is a possible D gene (7 bases). The germline V gene encodes CDR1 MNHEY and CDR2 SMNVEV (reference sequence). V lost 6 bases to trimming and J lost 2 bases, with 16 bases between them. This CDR3 has 15 residues. Written as DNA, the CDR3 is TGTGCCAGCAGCGCGGGGGCGCTGGCTCAAGAGACCCAGTACTTC. Its translation: CASSAGALAQETQYF.

This chain joins TRBV5-3 and TRBJ2-5; 7 nucleotides align to TRBD1. TRBV5-3 is designated an ORF whose function remains uncertain. The CDR3 loop spans 15 amino acids. V trimming: 4 bases; J trimming: 5 bases; junction bases outside the gene matches: 11. The CDR3, as DNA: TGTGCCAGAAGCCTCGACAGGGTCGTAGCGGAGACCCAGTACTTC. Translating gives CARSLDRVVAETQYF.

The chain has TRBV4-2 and TRBJ2-2; 8 bases agree with TRBD2. The CDR3 extends over 17 amino acids. In germline, CDR1 is LGHNA, CDR2 YNFKEQ. V dropped 3 bases and J dropped 0; count of bases not matched to a gene: 6. The DNA for the CDR3 is TGTGCCAGCAGCCACAATTTAGCGGGGCCGAACACCGGGGAGCTGTTTTTT. This gives the protein CASSHNLAGPNTGELFF.

This rearrangement joins TRBV6-5 to TRBJ2-7; D gene uncertain. There are 12 residues in the CDR3. CDR1 and CDR2 from the germline V gene are MNHEY and SVGAGI. Trimming took 5 bases from V and 6 from J, leaving 11 bases between them. The CDR3 region is CASSTPPGEQYF. CDR3 coding DNA: TGTGCCAGCAGTACCCCCCCCGGCGAGCAGTACTTC.

This chain connects TRBV7-9 to TRBJ2-2, with 11 nucleotides matching TRBD1. The germline CDR1 and CDR2 sequences are SEHNR and FQNEAQ (reference sequence). This CDR3 is built from 15 residues. The V gene end was trimmed by 5 bases and the J gene end by 6 bases; junction bases not matched to a gene: 5. The CDR3 sequence is CASSLDRGRSGELFF. The CDR3, as DNA: TGTGCCAGCAGCCTGGACAGGGGGCGGTCCGGGGAGCTGTTTTTT.

The chain is built from TRBV6-5 and TRBJ2-1; D possibly corresponds to TRBD1 (6 bases). Germline V CDR1 and CDR2: MNHEY, SVGAGI. This CDR3 is built from 15 residues. The V and J ends lost 10 bases and 8 bases respectively, with 24 bases between them. The CDR3 spells CATRVGRGFVDEQFF. The CDR3 nucleotides are TGTGCCACCCGAGTAGGCAGGGGTTTTGTGGATGAGCAGTTCTTC.

The rearrangement uses TRBV19 and TRBJ1-2, with 8 bases fitting TRBD1. Germline V CDR1 and CDR2: LNHDA, SQIVND (reference sequence). Unmatched junction bases numbered 4, after V lost 0 bases and J lost 7 bases. The CDR3 runs 14 residues. The CDR3 DNA reads as TGTGCCAGTAGTATAGATCCGGACAGGGTTGGCTACACCTTC. It specifies CASSIDPDRVGYTF.

This clone was counted a single time. The CDR3 nucleotides read TGTGCCAGCAGTGAAGGGCTAGCGGATTACAATGAGCAGTTCTTC. Protein product: CASSEGLADYNEQFF. The J gene is TRBJ2-1, the V gene TRBV2, with 7 bases that match TRBD2. The CDR3 is made up of 15 amino acids. The germline V gene encodes CDR1 SNHLY and CDR2 FYNNEI. After removal of 1 base from V and 4 bases from J, the junction contained 4 bases not matched to a gene.